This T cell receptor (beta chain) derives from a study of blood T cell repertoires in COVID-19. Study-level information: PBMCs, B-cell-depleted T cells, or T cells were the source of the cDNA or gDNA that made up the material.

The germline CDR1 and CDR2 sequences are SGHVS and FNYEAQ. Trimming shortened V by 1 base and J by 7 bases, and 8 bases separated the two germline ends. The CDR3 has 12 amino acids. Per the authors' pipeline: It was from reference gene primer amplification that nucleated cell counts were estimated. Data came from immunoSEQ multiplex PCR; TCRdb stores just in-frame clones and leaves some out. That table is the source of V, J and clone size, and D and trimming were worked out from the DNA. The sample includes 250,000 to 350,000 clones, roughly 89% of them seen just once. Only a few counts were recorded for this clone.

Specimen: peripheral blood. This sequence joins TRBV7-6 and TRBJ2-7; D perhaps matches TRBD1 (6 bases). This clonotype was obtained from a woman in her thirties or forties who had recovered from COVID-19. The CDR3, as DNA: TGTGCCAGCAGCTTAGTCCAGGGGGAGCAGTACTTC. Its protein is CASSLVQGEQYF.